This T cell receptor (beta chain) came from a study of T cells in Graves' hyperthyroidism and ophthalmopathy. Findings and limits, study-wide: Before onset, ophthalmopathy was predicted by the model a median around 6.2 months earlier.

Template material for amplifying TCR beta CDR3 regions consisted of RNA transcripts. HTBI primers drove first-round RT-PCR of the TCR CDR3. TCRdb independently ran MiXCR on the multiplex PCR reads; one entry per CDR3 protein. The sample lists 310,000 or so distinct CDR3 sequences, 17% occurring once. About this clonotype itself: The antigen is undetermined. Compared with germline, one end of the junction differs, possibly owing to a read error.

The CDR3 is 16 residues long. Germline loops: CDR1 SGHRS, CDR2 YFSETQ. Ophthalmopathy patients showed a Clinical Activity Score of at least 3, NOSPECS grade of at least 4 and duration under 3 months. Uncontrolled infection, other autoimmune disease, pregnancy or lactation led to exclusion. The source material was blood. The sequence came from a woman in her sixties with Graves' ophthalmopathy. The chain recombines TRBV5-1 with TRBJ1-5; D gene unclear. The CDR3 spells CASSSGPEGSNQPRHF. In DNA form, the CDR3 reads TGCGCCAGCAGCTCTGGCCCTGAGGGAAGCAATCAGCCCCGGCATTTT.